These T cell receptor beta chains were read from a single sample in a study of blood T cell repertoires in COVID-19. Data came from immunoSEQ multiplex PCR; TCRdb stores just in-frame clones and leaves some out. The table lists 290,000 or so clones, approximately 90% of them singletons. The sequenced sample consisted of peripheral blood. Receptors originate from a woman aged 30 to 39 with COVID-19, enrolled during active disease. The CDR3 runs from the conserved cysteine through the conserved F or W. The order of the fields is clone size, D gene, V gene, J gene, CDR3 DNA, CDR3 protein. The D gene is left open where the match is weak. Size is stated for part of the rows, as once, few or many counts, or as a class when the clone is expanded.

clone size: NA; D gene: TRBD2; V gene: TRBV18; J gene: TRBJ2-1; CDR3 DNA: TGTGCCAGCTCACCGGGAACTAGCGGCTCCTACAATGAGCAGTTCTTC; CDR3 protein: CASSPGTSGSYNEQFF
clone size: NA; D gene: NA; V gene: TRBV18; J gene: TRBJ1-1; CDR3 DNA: TGTGCCAGCTCACCTTACAGGGACACTGAAGCTTTCTTT; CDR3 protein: CASSPYRDTEAFF
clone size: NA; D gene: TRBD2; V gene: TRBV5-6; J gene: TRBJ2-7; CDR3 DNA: TGTGCCAGCAGCTTGGCCAGCGGGAAAGGGGAGCAGTACTTC; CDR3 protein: CASSLASGKGEQYF
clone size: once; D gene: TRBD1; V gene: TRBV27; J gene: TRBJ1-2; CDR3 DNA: TGTGCCAGCAGTATAACTCCGGGACAGGGGGCGCAAGGCTACACCTTC; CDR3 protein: CASSITPGQGAQGYTF
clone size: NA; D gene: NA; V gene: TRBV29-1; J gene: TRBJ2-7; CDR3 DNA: TGCAGCGTTGTTGTACACTACGAGCAGTACTTC; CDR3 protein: CSVVVHYEQYF
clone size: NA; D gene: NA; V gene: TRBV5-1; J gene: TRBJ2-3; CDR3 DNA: TGCGCCAGCAGCTGGAATGACAGGAGCACAGATACGCAGTATTTT; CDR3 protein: CASSWNDRSTDTQYF
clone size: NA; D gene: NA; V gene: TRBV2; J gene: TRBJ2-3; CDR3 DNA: TGTGCCAGCAGTGAACTAGTTGCTACGCAGTATTTT; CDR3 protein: CASSELVATQYF
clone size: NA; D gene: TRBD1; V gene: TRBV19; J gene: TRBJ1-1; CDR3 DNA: TGTGCCAGTAGTATGACAGGGGAGGGAAGCACTGAAGCTTTCTTT; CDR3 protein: CASSMTGEGSTEAFF
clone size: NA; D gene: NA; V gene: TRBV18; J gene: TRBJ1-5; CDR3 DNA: TGTGCCAGCTCACCTGACAGCAACAATCAGCCCCAGCATTTT; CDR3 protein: CASSPDSNNQPQHF
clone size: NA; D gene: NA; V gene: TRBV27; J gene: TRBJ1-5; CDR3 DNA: TGTGCCAGCAGCCAAAGACAGGTGGGTCAGCCCCAGCATTTT; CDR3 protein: CASSQRQVGQPQHF
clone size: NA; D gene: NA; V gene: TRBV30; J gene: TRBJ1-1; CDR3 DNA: TGTGCCTGGGCGCGGGGGGCCATCAACACTGAAGCTTTCTTT; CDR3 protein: CAWARGAINTEAFF
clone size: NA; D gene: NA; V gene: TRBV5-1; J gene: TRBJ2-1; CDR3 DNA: TGCGCCAGCAGCCTGCCTTCTAGCGCCGGGGGGCAGTTCTTC; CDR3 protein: CASSLPSSAGGQFF
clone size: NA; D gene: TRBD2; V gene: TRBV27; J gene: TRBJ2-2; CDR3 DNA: TGTGCCAGCAGTCCGGGACTAGGCGACACCGGGGAGCTGTTTTTT; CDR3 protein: CASSPGLGDTGELFF
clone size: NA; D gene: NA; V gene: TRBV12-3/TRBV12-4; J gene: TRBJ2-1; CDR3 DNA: TGTGCCAGCAGTTCCCCCCTAGCTCAGCAGTTCTTC; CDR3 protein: CASSSPLAQQFF
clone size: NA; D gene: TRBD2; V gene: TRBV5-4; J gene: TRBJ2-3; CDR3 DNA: TGTGCCAGCAGCTTGGAACTAGCGAAAACAGATACGCAGTATTTT; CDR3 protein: CASSLELAKTDTQYF
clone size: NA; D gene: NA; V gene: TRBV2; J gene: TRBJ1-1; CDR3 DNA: TGTGCCAGCAGTCCTGGGCCTCCGACTGAAGCTTTCTTT; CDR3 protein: CASSPGPPTEAFF
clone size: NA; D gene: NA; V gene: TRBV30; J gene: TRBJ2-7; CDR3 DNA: TGTGCCTGGAGTGTCCAGGGTCTGGACGAGCAGTACTTC; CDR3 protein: CAWSVQGLDEQYF
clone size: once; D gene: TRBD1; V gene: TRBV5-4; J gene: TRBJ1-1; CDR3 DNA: TGTGCCAGCAGCGCTTTGACAGGGGGCTTCGCTGAAGCTTTCTTT; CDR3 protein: CASSALTGGFAEAFF
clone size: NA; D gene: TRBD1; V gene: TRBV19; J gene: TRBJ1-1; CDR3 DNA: TGTGCCAGTAAAATGGACAGGGATCATTCCTTTAACACTGAAGCTTTCTTT; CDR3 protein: CASKMDRDHSFNTEAFF
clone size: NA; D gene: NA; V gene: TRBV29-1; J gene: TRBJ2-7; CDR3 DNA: TGCAGCGTTTCTCAGAGGCTTACCTACGAGCAGTACTTC; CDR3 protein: CSVSQRLTYEQYF
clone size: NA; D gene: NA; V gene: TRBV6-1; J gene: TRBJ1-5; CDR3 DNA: TGTGCCAGCAGTGAAGCAGGGGGCAATCAGCCCCAGCATTTT; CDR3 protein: CASSEAGGNQPQHF
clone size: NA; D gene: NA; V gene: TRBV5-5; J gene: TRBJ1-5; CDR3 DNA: TGTGCCAGCAGCTTGGCCGGGGATCAGCCCCAGCATTTT; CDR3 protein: CASSLAGDQPQHF
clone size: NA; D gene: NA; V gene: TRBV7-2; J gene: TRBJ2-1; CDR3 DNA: TGTGCCAGCAGCTTAGCGGGTGGGGTTGCGGGTGAGCAGTTCTTC; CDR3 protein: CASSLAGGVAGEQFF
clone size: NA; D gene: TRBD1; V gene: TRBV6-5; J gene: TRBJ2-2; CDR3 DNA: TGTGCCAGCAGTTACCGGACAGGGGCGGGAACCGGGGAGCTGTTTTTT; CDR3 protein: CASSYRTGAGTGELFF
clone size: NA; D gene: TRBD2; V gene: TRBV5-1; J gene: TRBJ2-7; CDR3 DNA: TGCGCCAGCAGCTTGGGGGGACTAGCGGGCCCACCCTACGAGCAGTACTTC; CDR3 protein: CASSLGGLAGPPYEQYF
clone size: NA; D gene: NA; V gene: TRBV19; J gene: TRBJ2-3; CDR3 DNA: TGTGCCAGTCGATCAGGGCCCACTCACTCTAGCACAGATACGCAGTATTTT; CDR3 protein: CASRSGPTHSSTDTQYF
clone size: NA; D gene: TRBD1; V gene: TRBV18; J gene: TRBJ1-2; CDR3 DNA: TGTGCCAGCTCCATTAACAGGGGCGATGGCTACACCTTC; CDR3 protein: CASSINRGDGYTF
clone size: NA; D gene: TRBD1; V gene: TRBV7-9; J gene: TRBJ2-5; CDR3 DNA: TGTGCCAGCAGCTTCGGACAGGGGGGCGAGACCCAGTACTTC; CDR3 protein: CASSFGQGGETQYF
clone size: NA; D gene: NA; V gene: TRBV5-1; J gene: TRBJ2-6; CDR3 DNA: TGCGCCAGCAGCTTACAGGGCTCTGGGGCCAACGTCCTGACTTTC; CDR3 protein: CASSLQGSGANVLTF
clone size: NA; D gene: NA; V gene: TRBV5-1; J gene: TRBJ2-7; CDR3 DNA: TGCGCCAGCAGCAGGGACTTAAGCTCCTACGAGCAGTACTTC; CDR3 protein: CASSRDLSSYEQYF
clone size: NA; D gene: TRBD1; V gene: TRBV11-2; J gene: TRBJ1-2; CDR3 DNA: TGTGCCAGCAGCTTAGATCAAGGTCAGGGGGCTACCGGCTACACCTTC; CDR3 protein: CASSLDQGQGATGYTF
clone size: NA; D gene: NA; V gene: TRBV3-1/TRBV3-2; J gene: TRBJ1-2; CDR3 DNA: TGTGCCAGCAGCCAGGGCCAGAAGTATGGCTACACCTTC; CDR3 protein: CASSQGQKYGYTF
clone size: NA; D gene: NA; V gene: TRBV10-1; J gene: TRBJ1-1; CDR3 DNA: TGCGCCAGCAGGAGACAGATAAACACTGAAGCTTTCTTT; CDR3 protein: CASRRQINTEAFF
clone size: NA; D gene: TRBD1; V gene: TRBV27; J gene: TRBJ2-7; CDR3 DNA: TGTGCCAGCAGTTTTGGGACAGGGGGCGCCTACGAGCAGTACTTC; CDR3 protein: CASSFGTGGAYEQYF
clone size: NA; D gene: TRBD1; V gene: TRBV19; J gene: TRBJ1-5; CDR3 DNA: TGTGCCTCTAAGGACAGGGGGAATTTTCAGCCCCAGCATTTT; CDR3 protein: CASKDRGNFQPQHF
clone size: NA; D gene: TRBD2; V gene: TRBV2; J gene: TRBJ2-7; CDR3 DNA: TGTGCCAGCAGTGAAGCGGCTAGCGGAGCCTACGAGCAGTACTTC; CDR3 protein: CASSEAASGAYEQYF
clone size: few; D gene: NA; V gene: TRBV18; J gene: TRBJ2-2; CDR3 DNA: TGTGCCAGCTCACTAGATCTTTGGAGTACCGGGGAGCTGTTTTTT; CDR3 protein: CASSLDLWSTGELFF
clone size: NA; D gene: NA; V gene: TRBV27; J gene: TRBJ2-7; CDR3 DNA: TGTGCCAGCAGTACGACAGCTACCTACGAGCAGTACTTC; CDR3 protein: CASSTTATYEQYF
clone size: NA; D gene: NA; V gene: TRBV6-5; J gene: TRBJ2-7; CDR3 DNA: TGTGCCAGCAGTTACTCGAGAAGCGAGCAGTACTTC; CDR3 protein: CASSYSRSEQYF